The TCR beta chain described here comes from a study of tumor-infiltrating lymphocytes in primary liver carcinoma. A primer matching the constant region was used to make TCR beta cDNA from 500 to 650 ng of total RNA. It was through three nested multiplex PCR rounds of slightly modified ARM-PCR that TCR beta libraries arose. Each CDR3 protein gets one entry after TCRdb re-called the multiplex PCR reads with MiXCR. In the table there are 75,000 to 90,000 distinct CDR3 sequences, 60% to 75% of which are singletons. From about 19-30 mg of unsorted bulk tissue, DNA and RNA were co-extracted together. With regard to this clonotype: A much larger clonotype is one base distant, so this may be a read error.

The sequence was obtained from a man aged 40-49 years with primary liver carcinoma and hepatitis B virus infection. Sequencing was carried out using liver tumor tissue from sampling region 1. Documented subset: tumor region T1, superior pole.

This CDR3 reads CASSLLGQGTAYGYTF. The CDR3 DNA is TGTGCCAGCAGCTTACTGGGACAGGGGACGGCGTATGGCTACACCTTC. The chain links TRBV7-9 to TRBJ1-2; the match to TRBD1 covers 10 bases. V lost 2 bases to trimming and J lost 5 bases; unmatched junction nucleotides: 8. The CDR3 spans 16 residues. From germline, CDR1 is SEHNR and CDR2 FQNEAQ (reference sequence).